This TCR beta chain originates from a study of T cell responses to AZD1222 COVID-19 vaccine. Overall study results and limits: Spike as a whole was targeted by vaccine-associated CD4 TCRs, dominant at 160-218 and 743-854. Donors, mostly white British, included more females; clonal diversity was possibly underestimated.

On this clone: Its antigen is still unknown.

Clones were read by immunoSEQ multiplex PCR, and TCRdb kept only the in-frame ones, dropping some. The table records 85,000 to 90,000 clones, around 91% of them present only once. Sequenced material: peripheral blood, taken on day 0 of MenACWY control vaccination. The clonotype was recovered from an adult in good health.

CDR3 loop: CASSLPGTGNTIYF. Here the CDR3 DNA reads TGCGCCAGCAGCTTACCAGGGACTGGAAACACCATATATTTT. This sequence joins TRBV5-1 and TRBJ1-3, with D perhaps matching TRBD1 (5 bases). Looked up from germline, CDR1 is SGHRS and CDR2 is YFSETQ. The V end was cut by 2 bases, the J end by 2 bases, with 8 bases between. The CDR3 totals 14 residues.